This T cell receptor (beta chain) was recorded in a study of T cell repertoires in cytomegalovirus infection. The wider study: The authors relied on CMV epitopes, both recently identified HLA-C-restricted and well-studied HLA-B-restricted. CMV infection together with matching HLA type was indicated by public TCR beta signatures. Study-wide results and caveats: Based on cumulative public TCR beta family frequency, carriers of CMV plus the relevant HLA were identified. Clonotypes of TCR beta that were HLA-C-restricted and CMV-specific dominated the ex vivo response.

This clonotype has only a few counts. The target antigen is unknown. TCRdb reanalysed the reads using MiXCR and keeps one entry per CDR3 protein. The sample holds about 63,000 distinct CDR3 sequences, 20% to 25% seen once. The CDR3 has 16 residues. The J segment lost 2 bases and the V segment lost 8 bases, leaving 10 bases of the junction unmatched. In germline, CDR1 is MNHEY, CDR2 SMNVEV (reference sequence). Material: CD8+ T cells from cultured PBMCs, obtained from culture after CMV antigen stimulation. V is TRBV27 and J is TRBJ1-5; 9 nucleotides align to TRBD1. The clonotype originates from a human donor in good health (CMV status not recorded). Some clones in this sample may be carry-over from other donors' samples. The CDR3 sequence is CASYAGTGYGNQPQHF. CDR3 in DNA: TGTGCCAGCTACGCTGGGACAGGGTACGGCAATCAGCCCCAGCATTTT.